This T cell receptor (beta chain) was captured by sequencing in a study of cytomegalovirus exposure and HLA in healthy donors. Study findings and constraints: Among TCR sequences, most were rare, though some public TCRs appeared in many donors.

With regard to this clone: As yet, its antigen is unknown.

Method: immunoSEQ multiplex PCR; TCRdb's copy keeps in-frame clones and lacks some. Of 100,000 to 150,000 clones listed, 89% were seen once; the top ten hold 1.2%. Germline V gene data show CDR1 as SGHTA and CDR2 as FQGTGA. Trimming cost V 5 bases and J 0 bases, with 5 bases left between them. The CDR3 has 14 residues. V gene TRBV7-3 combines with J gene TRBJ2-6; D not resolved. The sequencing input was PBMCs. The clonotype was recovered from a woman aged 18-29 years in good health and CMV-seronegative. DNA for the CDR3: TGTGCCAGCAGCCCCGTCTCTGGGGCCAACGTCCTGACTTTC. It is translated as CASSPVSGANVLTF. The complete variable domain, with remaining parts taken from reference TRBV7-3 and TRBJ2-6, reads GAGVSQTPSNKVTEKGKYVELRCDPISGHTALYWYRQSLGQGPEFLIYFQGTGAADDSGLPNDRFFAVRPEGSVSTLKIQRTERGDSAVYLCASSPVSGANVLTFGAGSRLTVL.